This is a list of T cell receptor beta chains from one sample in a study of control samples from healthy donors and cancer patients. Some clones are missing from TCRdb's copy, which holds only in-frame ones; the method was immunoSEQ multiplex PCR. The sample records about 220,000 clones, 85% to 95% being singletons. The sample was blood. Source of these receptors: a man aged 50 or older in good health. Each CDR3 is given with its conserved first and last residue. Each record gives: J gene, V gene, CDR3 length, CDR3 protein.

TRBJ2-4 | TRBV28 | 15 | CASSFWRRAKNIQYF
TRBJ1-6 | TRBV3-1/TRBV3-2 | 20 | CASSQAQSYITHSYNSPLHF
TRBJ1-5 | TRBV12-1 | 12 | CASSPSNQPQHF
TRBJ2-6 | TRBV19 | 16 | CATWGTGRPGANVLTF
TRBJ1-4 | TRBV30 | 14 | CAWSVGTGNVKLFF
TRBJ2-3 | TRBV11-3 | 14 | CASSLGTSTDTQYF
TRBJ2-7 | TRBV18 | 14 | CASSAGIKTYEQYF
TRBJ2-4 | TRBV3-1/TRBV3-2 | 15 | CASSQGGQAKNIQYF
TRBJ2-3 | TRBV4-1 | 15 | CASSQHIPGADTQYF
TRBJ2-6 | TRBV18 | 16 | CASSPTQYSGANVLTF